These T cell receptor beta chains were read from a single sample in a study of beta chain features in type 1 diabetes. The protocol was immunoSEQ multiplex PCR, while the TCRdb copy is restricted to in-frame clones and leaves out a portion. Counted here are approximately 330,000 clones, 11% occurring once; the ten biggest clones make up 0.015%. The sequencing sample was made of naive CD4+ T cells from blood. These receptors all come from a woman aged 30 to 39 in good health. Both conserved end residues are part of each CDR3. Each record gives: V gene, J gene, CDR3 protein.

V: TRBV28
J: TRBJ2-7
CDR3: CASSLPSGTYEQYF

V: TRBV2
J: TRBJ1-5
CDR3: CASLNRGSNQPQHF

V: TRBV7-2
J: TRBJ2-7
CDR3: CASSFNVAGGSYEQYF

V: TRBV29-1
J: TRBJ2-5
CDR3: CSVVGTGQETQYF

V: TRBV5-1
J: TRBJ2-5
CDR3: CASSTGLAGGLFKETQYF

V: TRBV19
J: TRBJ2-5
CDR3: CASGTEGAQYF

V: TRBV2
J: TRBJ2-1
CDR3: CASRATGDEQFF

V: TRBV7-2
J: TRBJ1-1
CDR3: CASRQTGSTEAFF

V: TRBV19
J: TRBJ1-1
CDR3: CASSIAGLVNTEAFF

V: TRBV9
J: TRBJ2-3
CDR3: CASRPQPGTSTDTQYF

V: TRBV18
J: TRBJ1-2
CDR3: CASSTDSNYGYTF

V: TRBV30
J: TRBJ1-5
CDR3: CAWRADRPNQPQHF

V: TRBV19
J: TRBJ2-3
CDR3: CASSTTGVNTDTQYF

V: TRBV15
J: TRBJ2-4
CDR3: CATSRKGQGKNIQYF

V: TRBV6-1
J: TRBJ2-2
CDR3: CASDSRDTGELFF

V: TRBV2
J: TRBJ2-3
CDR3: CASTRSDTQYF

V: TRBV15
J: TRBJ1-1
CDR3: CATSYRRNTEAFF

V: TRBV5-1
J: TRBJ2-2
CDR3: CASSSGGPGELFF

V: TRBV9
J: TRBJ2-1
CDR3: CASSVAGQGYEQFF

V: TRBV7-2
J: TRBJ1-2
CDR3: CASSLGGRQGAVGYTF

V: TRBV7-8
J: TRBJ1-4
CDR3: CASSATGKPEEEKLFF

V: TRBV14
J: TRBJ1-1
CDR3: CASSRFPKTGAENTEAFF

V: TRBV5-1
J: TRBJ2-7
CDR3: CASSPTASGSTHEQYF

V: TRBV28
J: TRBJ2-3
CDR3: CASKISGFDTQYF

V: TRBV30
J: TRBJ1-1
CDR3: CAWSGRANTEAFF

V: TRBV7-9
J: TRBJ1-3
CDR3: CASSPSGNSGNTIYF

V: TRBV21-1
J: TRBJ2-4
CDR3: CASSKREGGWTKNIQYF

V: TRBV7-9
J: TRBJ2-2
CDR3: CASSLNRGELFF

V: TRBV7-2
J: TRBJ2-1
CDR3: CASSLEGQGAGSYNEQFF

V: TRBV18
J: TRBJ2-1
CDR3: CASSPRYNEQFF

V: TRBV15
J: TRBJ1-2
CDR3: CATSRDFNGYTF

V: TRBV7-9
J: TRBJ1-1
CDR3: CASSLGGQNTEAFF

V: TRBV7-9
J: TRBJ2-1
CDR3: CASSSGKTNEQFF

V: TRBV6-5
J: TRBJ1-5
CDR3: CASSSTHGQGGQPQHF

V: TRBV6-5
J: TRBJ2-7
CDR3: CASSYSGGSYEQYF

V: TRBV11-2
J: TRBJ2-7
CDR3: CASSTPGGPEQYF

V: TRBV18
J: TRBJ2-3
CDR3: CASSEGATDTQYF

V: TRBV7-3
J: TRBJ2-7
CDR3: CASSSAGGTYEQYF

V: TRBV19
J: TRBJ2-2
CDR3: CASSPVTGELFF

V: TRBV7-9
J: TRBJ2-1
CDR3: CASSLASSGRAPEFF

V: TRBV18
J: TRBJ2-7
CDR3: CASSPGQTFYEQYF

V: TRBV28
J: TRBJ1-2
CDR3: CASSLPSGYTF

V: TRBV13
J: TRBJ2-7
CDR3: CASSSGQVLYEQYF

V: TRBV6-5
J: TRBJ2-7
CDR3: CASSGEIGYEQYF

V: TRBV18
J: TRBJ1-2
CDR3: CASSPQGPGGDYGYTF

V: TRBV4-2
J: TRBJ2-5
CDR3: CASSQDLAGFQETQYF

V: TRBV28
J: TRBJ1-2
CDR3: CASSLSTLQGADTF

V: TRBV28
J: TRBJ1-5
CDR3: CACTRTNQPQHF

V: TRBV7-2
J: TRBJ2-7
CDR3: CASSSWREQYEQYF

V: TRBV7-3
J: TRBJ2-6
CDR3: CASSWTGGAGANVLTF

V: TRBV5-6
J: TRBJ2-7
CDR3: CASSLEGRGPGEQYF